This TCR beta chain was retrieved from a study of neurological immune-mediated disorders. Study conclusions and caveats: There were no CDR3 amino acid sequences shared by expanded clones across subjects, a result suggesting private repertoires in all groups.

The CDR3 covers 14 residues. In germline, CDR1 is DFQATT, CDR2 SNEGSKA (reference sequence). The V end lost 7 bases, the J end lost 5 bases, and 17 bases lay between the germline ends. The authors produced cDNA by 5'RACE using 10-nucleotide random UMIs. Via MiXCR, TCRdb re-called the 5' RACE reads, giving one row per CDR3 protein. The table lists tens of thousands of distinct CDR3 sequences, around 3.5% of them singletons. Many counts were recorded for this clonotype. The antigen remains undetermined. This chain uses TRBV20-1 with TRBJ2-2; D may correspond to TRBD1 or TRBD2 (6 bases each). This TCR came from a man in his fifties or sixties with multiple sclerosis. The sample consisted of PBMCs. The CDR3 bases are TGCAGTGTCCGGGGGCCCACCGGAACCGGGGAGCTGTTTTTT. This codes for CSVRGPTGTGELFF.